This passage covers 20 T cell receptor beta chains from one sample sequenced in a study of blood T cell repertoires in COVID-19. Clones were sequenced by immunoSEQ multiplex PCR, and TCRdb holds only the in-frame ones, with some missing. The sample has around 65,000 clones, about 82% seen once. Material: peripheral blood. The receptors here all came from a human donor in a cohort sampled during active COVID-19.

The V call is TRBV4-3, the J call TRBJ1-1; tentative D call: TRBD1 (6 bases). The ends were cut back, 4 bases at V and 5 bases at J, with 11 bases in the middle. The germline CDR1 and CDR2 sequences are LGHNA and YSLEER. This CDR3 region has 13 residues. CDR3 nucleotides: TGCGCCAGCAGCCGACGTCAGGGGACTGAAGCTTTCTTT. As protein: CASSRRQGTEAFF.

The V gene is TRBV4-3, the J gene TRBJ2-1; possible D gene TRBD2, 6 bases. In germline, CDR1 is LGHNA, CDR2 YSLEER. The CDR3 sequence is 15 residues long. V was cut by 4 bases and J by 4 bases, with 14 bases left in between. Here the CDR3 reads CASSRQLAGYNEQFF. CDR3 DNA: TGCGCCAGCAGCCGTCAACTGGCGGGGTACAATGAGCAGTTCTTC.

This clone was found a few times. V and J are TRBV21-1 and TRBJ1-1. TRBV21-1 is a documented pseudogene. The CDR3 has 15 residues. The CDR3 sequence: CASSKGRGMNTEAFF. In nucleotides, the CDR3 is TGTGCCAGCAGCAAAGGACGGGGAATGAACACTGAAGCTTTCTTT.

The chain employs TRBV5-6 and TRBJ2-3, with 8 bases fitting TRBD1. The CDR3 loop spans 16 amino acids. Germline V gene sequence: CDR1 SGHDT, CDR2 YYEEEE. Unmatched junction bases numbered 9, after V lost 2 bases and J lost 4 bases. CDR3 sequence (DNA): TGTGCCAGCAGCTTTCGACAGGGGAATCGGGCAGATACGCAGTATTTT. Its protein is CASSFRQGNRADTQYF.

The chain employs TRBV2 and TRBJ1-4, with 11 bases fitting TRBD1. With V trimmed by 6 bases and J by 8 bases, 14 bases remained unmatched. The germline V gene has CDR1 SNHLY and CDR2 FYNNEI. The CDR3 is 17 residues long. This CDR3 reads CASRVGTGGVGGEKLFF. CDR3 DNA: TGTGCCAGCAGGGTTGGGACAGGGGGTGTCGGAGGAGAAAAACTGTTTTTT. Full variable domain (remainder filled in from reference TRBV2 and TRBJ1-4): EPEVTQTPSHQVTQMGQEVILRCVPISNHLYFYWYRQILGQKVEFLVSFYNNEISEKSEIFDDQFSVERPDGSNFTLKIRSTKLEDSAMYFCASRVGTGGVGGEKLFFGSGTQLSVL.

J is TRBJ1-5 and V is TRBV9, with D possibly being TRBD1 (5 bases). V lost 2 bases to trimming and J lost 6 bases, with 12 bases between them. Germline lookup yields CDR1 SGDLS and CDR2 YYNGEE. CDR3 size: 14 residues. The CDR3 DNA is TGTGCCAGCAGCGTTGATGGGGCAGGTCAGCCCCAGCATTTT. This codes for CASSVDGAGQPQHF.

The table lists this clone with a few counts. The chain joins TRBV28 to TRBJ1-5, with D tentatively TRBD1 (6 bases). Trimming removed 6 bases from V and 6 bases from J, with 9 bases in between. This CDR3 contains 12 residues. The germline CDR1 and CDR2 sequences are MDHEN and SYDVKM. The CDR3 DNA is TGTGCCAGCAGAGGGGGTAGTCAGCCCCAGCATTTT. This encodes CASRGGSQPQHF.

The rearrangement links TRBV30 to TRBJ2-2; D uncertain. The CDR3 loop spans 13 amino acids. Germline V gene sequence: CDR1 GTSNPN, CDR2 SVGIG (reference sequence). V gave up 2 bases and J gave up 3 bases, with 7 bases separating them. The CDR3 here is CAWSLADTGELFF. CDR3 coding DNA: TGTGCCTGGAGTCTTGCGGACACCGGGGAGCTGTTTTTT.

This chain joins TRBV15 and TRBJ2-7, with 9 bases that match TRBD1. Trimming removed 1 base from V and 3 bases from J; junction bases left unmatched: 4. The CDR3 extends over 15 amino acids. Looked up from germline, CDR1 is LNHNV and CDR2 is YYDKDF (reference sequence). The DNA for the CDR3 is TGTGCCACCAGCAGAGGAGGGACAGGGAGCTACGAGCAGTACTTC. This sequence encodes CATSRGGTGSYEQYF.

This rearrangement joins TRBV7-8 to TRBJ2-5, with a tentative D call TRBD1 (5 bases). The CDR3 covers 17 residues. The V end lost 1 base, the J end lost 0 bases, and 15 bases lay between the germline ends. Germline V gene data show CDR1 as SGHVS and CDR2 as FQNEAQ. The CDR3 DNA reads TGTGCCAGCAGCTTAGAGGTCGCCAGGGCTCACCAAGAGACCCAGTACTTC. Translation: CASSLEVARAHQETQYF.

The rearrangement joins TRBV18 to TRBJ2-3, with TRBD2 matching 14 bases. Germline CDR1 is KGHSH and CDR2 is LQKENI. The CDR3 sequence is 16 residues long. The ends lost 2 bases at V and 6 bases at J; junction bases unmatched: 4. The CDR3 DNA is TGTGCCAGCTCACCAGTGACTAGCGGGGGGGCGGATACGCAGTATTTT. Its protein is CASSPVTSGGADTQYF.

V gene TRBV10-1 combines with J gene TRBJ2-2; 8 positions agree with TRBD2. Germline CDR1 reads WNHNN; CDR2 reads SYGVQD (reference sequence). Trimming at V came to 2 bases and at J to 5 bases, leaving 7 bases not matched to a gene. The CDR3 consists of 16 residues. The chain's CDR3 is CASSEPVAGSTGELFF. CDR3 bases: TGCGCCAGCAGTGAGCCAGTAGCGGGATCGACCGGGGAGCTGTTTTTT.

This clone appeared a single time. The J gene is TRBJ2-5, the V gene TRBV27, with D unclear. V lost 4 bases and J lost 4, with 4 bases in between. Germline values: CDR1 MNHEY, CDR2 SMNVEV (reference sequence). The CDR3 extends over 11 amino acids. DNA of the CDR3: TGTGCCAGCAGTTCAGGAGAGACCCAGTACTTC. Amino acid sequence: CASSSGETQYF.

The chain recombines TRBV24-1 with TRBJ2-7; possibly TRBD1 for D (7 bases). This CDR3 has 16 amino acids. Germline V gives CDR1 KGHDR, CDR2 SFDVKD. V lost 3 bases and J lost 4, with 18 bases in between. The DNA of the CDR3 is TGTGCCACCAGTGATGCGGGACAGCAAACGTTGTACGAGCAGTACTTC. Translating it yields CATSDAGQQTLYEQYF.

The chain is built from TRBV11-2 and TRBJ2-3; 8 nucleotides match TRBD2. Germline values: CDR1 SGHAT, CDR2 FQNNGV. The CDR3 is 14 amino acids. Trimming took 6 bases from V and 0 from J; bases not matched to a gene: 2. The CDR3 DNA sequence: TGTGCCAGCAGAGTAGCGGGGAGCACAGATACGCAGTATTTT. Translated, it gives CASRVAGSTDTQYF.

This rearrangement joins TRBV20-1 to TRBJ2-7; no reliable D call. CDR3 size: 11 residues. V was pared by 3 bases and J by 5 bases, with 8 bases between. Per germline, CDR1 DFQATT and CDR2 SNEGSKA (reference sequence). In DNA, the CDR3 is TGCAGTGCTAGGCACCGGGACGAGCAGTACTTC. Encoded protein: CSARHRDEQYF.

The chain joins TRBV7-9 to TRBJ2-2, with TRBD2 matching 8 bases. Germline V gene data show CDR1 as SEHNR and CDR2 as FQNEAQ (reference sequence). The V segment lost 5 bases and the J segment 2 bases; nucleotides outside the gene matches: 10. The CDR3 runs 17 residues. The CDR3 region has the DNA TGTGCCAGCAGCCCGGATCGACGGGGGGGTAACACCGGGGAGCTGTTTTTT. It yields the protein CASSPDRRGGNTGELFF.

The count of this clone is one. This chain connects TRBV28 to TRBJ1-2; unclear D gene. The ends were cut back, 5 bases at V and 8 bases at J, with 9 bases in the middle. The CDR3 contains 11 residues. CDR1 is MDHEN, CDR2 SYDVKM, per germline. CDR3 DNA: TGTGCCAGCAGTACTAATTTCGGCTACACCTTC. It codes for CASSTNFGYTF.

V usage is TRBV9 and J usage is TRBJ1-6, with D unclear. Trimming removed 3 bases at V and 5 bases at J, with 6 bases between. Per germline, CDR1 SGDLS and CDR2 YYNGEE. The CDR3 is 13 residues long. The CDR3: CASSDGNNSPLHF. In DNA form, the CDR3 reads TGTGCCAGCAGCGACGGGAATAATTCACCCCTCCACTTT.

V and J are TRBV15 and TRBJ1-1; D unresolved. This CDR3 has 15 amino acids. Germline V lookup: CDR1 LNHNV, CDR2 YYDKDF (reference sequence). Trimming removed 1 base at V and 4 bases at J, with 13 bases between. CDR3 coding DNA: TGTGCCACCAGCAGAGTTTTGGGAGCGGTCACTGAAGCTTTCTTT. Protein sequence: CATSRVLGAVTEAFF.